The subject of this entry is one TCR beta chain. This record belongs to a study of radiotherapy plus CTLA-4 blockade in lung cancer. Profiled with immunoSEQ multiplex PCR; TCRdb holds only in-frame clones, not every one. The sample holds about 90,000 clones, over 75% seen once. In germline, CDR1 is MNHEY, CDR2 SVGAGI. V dropped 8 bases and J dropped 4 bases, with 15 bases sitting between them. CDR3 length equals 14 residues. Ipilimumab CTLA-4 blockade and focal radiation were given to patients with chemo-refractory metastatic non-small-cell lung cancer. This chain links TRBV6-5 with TRBJ1-3; D remains unclear. This receptor was obtained from a human donor with non-small cell lung cancer that progressed on radiotherapy plus ipilimumab. Sample: peripheral blood, taken from a patient treated with radiotherapy plus ipilimumab. CDR3 DNA sequence: TGTGCCAGCCATCCGGGCACTCCCGGAAACACCATATATTTT. Translating gives CASHPGTPGNTIYF.